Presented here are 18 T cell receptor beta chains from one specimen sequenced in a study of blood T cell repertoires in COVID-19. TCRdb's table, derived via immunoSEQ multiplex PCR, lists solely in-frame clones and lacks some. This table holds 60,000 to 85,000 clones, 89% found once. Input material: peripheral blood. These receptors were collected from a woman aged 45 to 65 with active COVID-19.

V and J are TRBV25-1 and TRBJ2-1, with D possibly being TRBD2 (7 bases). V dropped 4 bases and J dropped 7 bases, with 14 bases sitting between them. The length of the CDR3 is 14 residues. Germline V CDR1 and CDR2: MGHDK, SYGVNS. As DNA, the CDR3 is TGTGCCAGCAGTGGGGGGGGCTGGGAAAATGAGCAGTTCTTC. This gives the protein CASSGGGWENEQFF.

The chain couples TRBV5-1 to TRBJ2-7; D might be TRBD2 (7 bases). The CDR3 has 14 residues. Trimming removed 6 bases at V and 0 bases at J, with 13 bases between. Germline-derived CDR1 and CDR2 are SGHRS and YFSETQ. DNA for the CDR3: TGCGCCAGCAACGGGGGGCCAGGCTCCTACGAGCAGTACTTC. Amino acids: CASNGGPGSYEQYF.

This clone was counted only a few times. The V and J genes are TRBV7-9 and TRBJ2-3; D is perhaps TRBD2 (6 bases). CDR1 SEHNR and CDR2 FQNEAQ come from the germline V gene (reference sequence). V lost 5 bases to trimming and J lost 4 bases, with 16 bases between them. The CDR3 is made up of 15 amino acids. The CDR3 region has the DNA TGTGCCAGCAGCCCCCCTCCGGGGGTTGCAGATACGCAGTATTTT. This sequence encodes CASSPPPGVADTQYF.

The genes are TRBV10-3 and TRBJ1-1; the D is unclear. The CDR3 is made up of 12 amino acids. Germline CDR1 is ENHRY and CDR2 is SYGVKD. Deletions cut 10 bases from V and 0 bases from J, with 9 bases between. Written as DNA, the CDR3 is TGTGCCAGCGGCCCAGTGAACACTGAAGCTTTCTTT. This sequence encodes CASGPVNTEAFF.

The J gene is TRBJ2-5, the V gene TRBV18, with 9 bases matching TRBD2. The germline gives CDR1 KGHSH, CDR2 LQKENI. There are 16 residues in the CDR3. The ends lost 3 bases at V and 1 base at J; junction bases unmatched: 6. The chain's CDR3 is CASSPLAGVGQETQYF. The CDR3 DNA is TGTGCCAGCTCACCCTTAGCGGGAGTAGGCCAAGAGACCCAGTACTTC. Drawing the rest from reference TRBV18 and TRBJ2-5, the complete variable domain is NAGVMQNPRHLVRRRGQEARLRCSPMKGHSHVYWYRQLPEEGLKFMVYLQKENIIDESGMPKERFSAEFPKEGPSILRIQQVVRGDSAAYFCASSPLAGVGQETQYFGPGTRLLVL.

CDR3 protein: CASSTEWREGEQYF. The CDR3 nucleotides are TGTGCCAGCAGCACCGAATGGCGGGAAGGCGAGCAGTACTTC. The genes are TRBV14 and TRBJ2-7; D possibly corresponds to TRBD2 (6 bases). Trimming shortened V by 5 bases and J by 6 bases, and 17 bases separated the two germline ends. CDR1 and CDR2 from the germline V gene are SGHDN and FVKESK. There are 14 residues in the CDR3.

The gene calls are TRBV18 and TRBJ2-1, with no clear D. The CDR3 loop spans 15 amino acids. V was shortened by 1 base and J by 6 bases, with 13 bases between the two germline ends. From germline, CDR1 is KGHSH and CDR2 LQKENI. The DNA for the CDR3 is TGTGCCAGCTCACCACTTCGAAGCACCTCCAATGAGCAGTTCTTC. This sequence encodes CASSPLRSTSNEQFF.

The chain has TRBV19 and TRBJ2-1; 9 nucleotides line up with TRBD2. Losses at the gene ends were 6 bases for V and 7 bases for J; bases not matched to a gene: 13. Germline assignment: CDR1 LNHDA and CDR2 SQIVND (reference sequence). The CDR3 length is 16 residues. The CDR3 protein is CASSTLPGLARNEQFF. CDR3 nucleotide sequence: TGTGCCAGTAGCACACTGCCGGGACTAGCACGGAATGAGCAGTTCTTC.

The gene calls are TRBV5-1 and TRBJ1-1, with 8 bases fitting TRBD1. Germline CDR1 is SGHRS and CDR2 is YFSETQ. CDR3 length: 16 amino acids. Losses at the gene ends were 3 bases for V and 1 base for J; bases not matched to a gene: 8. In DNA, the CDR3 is TGCGCCAGCAGCTGGGGGTTGACAGGGGAGAACACTGAAGCTTTCTTT. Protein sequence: CASSWGLTGENTEAFF.

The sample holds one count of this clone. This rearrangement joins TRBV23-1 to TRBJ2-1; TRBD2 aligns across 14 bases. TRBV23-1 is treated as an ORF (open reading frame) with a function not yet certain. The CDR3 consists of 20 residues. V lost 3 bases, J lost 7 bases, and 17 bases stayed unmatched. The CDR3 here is CASSHSSGTSGRMARNEQFF. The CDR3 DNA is TGCGCCAGCAGTCATTCTTCGGGGACTAGCGGGAGAATGGCGAGAAATGAGCAGTTCTTC.

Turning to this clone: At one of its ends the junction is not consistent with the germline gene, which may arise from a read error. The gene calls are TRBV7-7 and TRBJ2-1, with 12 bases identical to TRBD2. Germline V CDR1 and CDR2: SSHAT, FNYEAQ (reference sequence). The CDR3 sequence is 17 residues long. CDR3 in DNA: TGTGCTAGCAGCTTAAGTCCTAGCGGGAGGGCCTTAGATGAGCAGTTCTTC. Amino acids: CASSLSPSGRALDEQFF.

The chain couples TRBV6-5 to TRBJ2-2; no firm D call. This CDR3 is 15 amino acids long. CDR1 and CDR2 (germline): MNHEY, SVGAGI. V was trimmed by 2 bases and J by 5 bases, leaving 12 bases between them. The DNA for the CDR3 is TGTGCCAGCAGTTACATCCGGGTCCAGACCGGGGAGCTGTTTTTT. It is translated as CASSYIRVQTGELFF.

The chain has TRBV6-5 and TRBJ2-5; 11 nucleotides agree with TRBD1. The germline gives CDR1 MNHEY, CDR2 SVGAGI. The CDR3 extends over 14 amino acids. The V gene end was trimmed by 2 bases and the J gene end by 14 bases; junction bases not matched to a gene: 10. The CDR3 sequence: CASSYEGQGGELYF. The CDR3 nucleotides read TGTGCCAGCAGTTACGAGGGACAGGGGGGAGAACTATACTTC.

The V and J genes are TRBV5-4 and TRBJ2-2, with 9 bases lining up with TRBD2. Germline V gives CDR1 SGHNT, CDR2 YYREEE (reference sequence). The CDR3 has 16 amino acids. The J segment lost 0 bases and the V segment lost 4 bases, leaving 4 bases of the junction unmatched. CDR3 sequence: CASSTSGRTNTGELFF. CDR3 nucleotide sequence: TGTGCCAGCAGCACGAGCGGGAGGACGAACACCGGGGAGCTGTTTTTT. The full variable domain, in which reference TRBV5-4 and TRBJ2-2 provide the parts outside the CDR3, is ETGVTQSPTHLIKTRGQQVTLRCSSQSGHNTVSWYQQALGQGPQFIFQYYREEENGRGNFPPRFSGLQFPNYSSELNVNALELDDSALYLCASSTSGRTNTGELFFGEGSRLTVL.

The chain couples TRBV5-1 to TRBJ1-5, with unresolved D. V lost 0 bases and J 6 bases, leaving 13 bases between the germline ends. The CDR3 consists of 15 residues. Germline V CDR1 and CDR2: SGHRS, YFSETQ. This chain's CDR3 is CASSLGYEGAQPQHF. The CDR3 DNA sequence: TGCGCCAGCAGCTTGGGATATGAGGGTGCTCAGCCCCAGCATTTT.

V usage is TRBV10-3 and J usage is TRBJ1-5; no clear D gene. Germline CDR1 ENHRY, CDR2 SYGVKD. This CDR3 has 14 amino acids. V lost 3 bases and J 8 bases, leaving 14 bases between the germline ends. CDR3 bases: TGTGCCATCAGTGACGGTGGCAGACTGGAGCCCCAGCATTTT. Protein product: CAISDGGRLEPQHF.

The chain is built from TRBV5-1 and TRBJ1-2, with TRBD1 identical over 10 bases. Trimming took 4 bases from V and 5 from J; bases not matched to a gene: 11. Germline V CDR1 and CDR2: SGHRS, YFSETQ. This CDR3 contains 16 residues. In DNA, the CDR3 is TGCGCCAGCAGCCCAGGGGGACAGGGGACAAGTTATGGCTACACCTTC. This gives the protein CASSPGGQGTSYGYTF.

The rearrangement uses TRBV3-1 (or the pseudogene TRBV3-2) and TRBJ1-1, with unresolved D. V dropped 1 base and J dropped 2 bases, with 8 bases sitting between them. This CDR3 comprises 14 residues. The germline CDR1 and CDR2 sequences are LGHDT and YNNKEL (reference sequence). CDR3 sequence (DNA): TGTGCCAGCAGCCAAGCAGGAATCAACACTGAAGCTTTCTTT. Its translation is CASSQAGINTEAFF.